These 24 T cell receptor beta chains came from one sample sequenced in a study of T cell changes during pregnancy in multiple sclerosis. Generated by immunoSEQ multiplex PCR, the TCRdb table keeps only in-frame clones and is missing some. The sample includes 100,000 or so clones, almost 95% of them seen just once. This specimen was peripheral blood, taken in the third trimester of pregnancy. The receptors shown here come from a female donor with multiple sclerosis, enrolled in a pregnancy study.

The chain combines TRBV9 with TRBJ2-7, with a weak D call TRBD2 (6 bases). The length of the CDR3 is 14 residues. V lost 2 bases and J 0 bases, leaving 9 bases between the germline ends. CDR1 is SGDLS, CDR2 YYNGEE, per germline. As DNA, the CDR3 is TGTGCCAGCAGCGTTCGGGGGAGCTCCTACGAGCAGTACTTC. This sequence encodes CASSVRGSSYEQYF.

The genes are TRBV7-2 and TRBJ2-7, with a weak D call TRBD2 (6 bases). Germline loops: CDR1 SGHTA, CDR2 FQGNSA. Trimming removed 1 base at V and 3 bases at J, with 10 bases between. CDR3 length: 14 amino acids. The CDR3 bases are TGTGCCAGCAGCTTAGGGACTATCTTCTACGAGCAGTACTTC. Its translation: CASSLGTIFYEQYF. The whole variable domain, remainder taken from reference TRBV7-2 and TRBJ2-7, is GAGVSQSPSNKVTEKGKDVELRCDPISGHTALYWYRQSLGQGLEFLIYFQGNSAPDKSGLPSDRFSAERTGGSVSTLTIQRTQQEDSAVYLCASSLGTIFYEQYFGPGTRLTVT.

This clone has more than one count but fewer than ten. This rearrangement joins TRBV19 to TRBJ1-1, with D possibly being TRBD1 (5 bases). Germline values: CDR1 LNHDA, CDR2 SQIVND (reference sequence). The V end was cut by 6 bases, the J end by 6 bases, with 17 bases between. The CDR3 totals 14 residues. The CDR3 region has the DNA TGTGCCAGTAGCGCTCTCGCAACGGGGGCTGAAGCTTTCTTT. Translating gives CASSALATGAEAFF.

The gene calls are TRBV28 and TRBJ2-3; the D gene is possibly TRBD1 (8 bases). V lost 5 bases and J 3 bases, leaving 18 bases between the germline ends. CDR3 length: 16 amino acids. CDR1 MDHEN and CDR2 SYDVKM come from the germline V gene. CDR3 loop: CASSLGQGGATDTQYF. Written as DNA, the CDR3 is TGTGCCAGCAGTCTTGGACAGGGAGGGGCGACAGATACGCAGTATTTT.

The rearrangement joins TRBV6-5 to TRBJ2-7; D ambiguous. This CDR3 region has 14 residues. V was trimmed by 6 bases and J by 5 bases, leaving 17 bases between them. Germline loops: CDR1 MNHEY, CDR2 SVGAGI. CDR3: CASSSTPASHEQYF. CDR3 bases: TGTGCCAGCAGCTCCACCCCTGCGAGCCACGAGCAGTACTTC.

The rearrangement uses TRBV19 and TRBJ1-1; 8 positions agree with TRBD1. The CDR3 consists of 14 residues. The V gene end was trimmed by 3 bases and the J gene end by 4 bases; junction bases not matched to a gene: 4. Germline V gene data show CDR1 as LNHDA and CDR2 as SQIVND (reference sequence). In nucleotides, the CDR3 is TGTGCCAGTAGTATTACAGGGGGTATCACTGAAGCTTTCTTT. Protein: CASSITGGITEAFF.

This chain joins TRBV9 and TRBJ2-7; 11 positions match TRBD1. This CDR3 spans 15 amino acids. Germline V gene sequence: CDR1 SGDLS, CDR2 YYNGEE. With V trimmed by 0 bases and J by 3 bases, 2 bases remained unmatched. CDR3 sequence reads: CASSVGGQGGYEQYF. CDR3 bases: TGTGCCAGCAGCGTAGGGGGACAGGGGGGCTACGAGCAGTACTTC.

The V and J genes are TRBV27 and TRBJ2-1, with D maybe TRBD2 (6 bases). The CDR3 sequence is 15 residues long. Trimming took off 4 bases at V and 10 bases at J, with 20 bases between the two ends. CDR1 is MNHEY and CDR2 is SMNVEV in the germline V gene (reference sequence). The CDR3 region is CASSSKGLAMREQFF. CDR3 nucleotide sequence: TGTGCCAGCAGTTCCAAGGGGCTAGCGATGAGGGAGCAGTTCTTC.

The chain employs TRBV5-1 and TRBJ2-6; 8 bases map to TRBD1. Losses at the gene ends were 1 base for V and 0 bases for J; bases not matched to a gene: 9. The CDR3 length is 19 residues. CDR1 and CDR2 from the germline V gene are SGHRS and YFSETQ. This CDR3 is CASSLLGQEKISGANVLTF. Written as DNA, the CDR3 is TGCGCCAGCAGCTTGCTGGGACAGGAAAAAATCTCTGGGGCCAACGTCCTGACTTTC.

The chain has TRBV4-1 and TRBJ2-7; D remains ambiguous. This CDR3 has 14 residues. Germline CDR1 is MGHRA and CDR2 is YSYEKL. The V gene lost 2 bases and the J gene lost 4 bases, with 12 bases spanning the gap. In nucleotides, the CDR3 is TGCGCCAGCAGCCAAATCGCTGGGCTTTACGAGCAGTACTTC. Translated: CASSQIAGLYEQYF.

The chain carries TRBV2 and TRBJ1-5; 8 bases align to TRBD1. This CDR3 contains 14 residues. J gave up 4 bases and V 6 bases, and 5 bases lay outside the gene matches. Germline V gene data show CDR1 as SNHLY and CDR2 as FYNNEI. CDR3: CASSPTGVNQPQHF. Here the CDR3 DNA reads TGTGCCAGCAGCCCGACAGGGGTGAATCAGCCCCAGCATTTT.

The V and J genes are TRBV5-6 and TRBJ2-1; 7 nucleotides match TRBD2. The germline V gene has CDR1 SGHDT and CDR2 YYEEEE. V gave up 3 bases and J gave up 3 bases; unmatched junction bases: 6. The CDR3 is made up of 15 amino acids. The CDR3 reads CASSSLPSGYNEQFF. The CDR3 coding sequence is TGTGCCAGCAGCTCCCTCCCTAGCGGCTACAATGAGCAGTTCTTC.

This rearrangement joins TRBV4-1 to TRBJ2-1, with 12 nucleotides matching TRBD2. This CDR3 is built from 17 residues. Germline V gene data show CDR1 as MGHRA and CDR2 as YSYEKL. V was clipped by 1 base and J by 5 bases; unmatched bases: 6. The CDR3 sequence is CASSQGLAGGPDNEQFF. As DNA, the CDR3 is TGCGCCAGCAGCCAAGGGCTAGCGGGAGGGCCGGACAATGAGCAGTTCTTC.

The chain employs TRBV25-1 and TRBJ2-1; 9 bases match TRBD2. The V gene end was trimmed by 0 bases and the J gene end by 5 bases; junction bases not matched to a gene: 8. CDR1 is MGHDK, CDR2 SYGVNS, per germline. The CDR3 sequence is 17 residues long. The DNA for the CDR3 is TGTGCCAGCAGTGAATATCGGAGCGGGAGGAAGGACAATGAGCAGTTCTTC. Translated, it gives CASSEYRSGRKDNEQFF.

V and J are TRBV2 and TRBJ2-2; 7 bases are a match to TRBD2. The CDR3 has 15 amino acids. The V gene's germline CDR1 is SNHLY and CDR2 FYNNEI. V dropped 7 bases and J dropped 4; count of bases not matched to a gene: 9. This chain's CDR3 is CASTAVAGATGELFF. CDR3 bases: TGTGCCAGCACCGCGGTGGCGGGAGCCACCGGGGAGCTGTTTTTT. Using reference TRBV2 and TRBJ2-2 for the parts outside the CDR3, the full variable domain is EPEVTQTPSHQVTQMGQEVILRCVPISNHLYFYWYRQILGQKVEFLVSFYNNEISEKSEIFDDQFSVERPDGSNFTLKIRSTKLEDSAMYFCASTAVAGATGELFFGEGSRLTVL.

This clone showed up just once. This chain links TRBV4-3 with TRBJ1-4; a weak D match, TRBD1 (6 bases). CDR3 size: 16 residues. With 0 bases removed from V and 7 bases from J, the gap between germline ends came to 15 bases. Germline loops: CDR1 LGHNA, CDR2 YSLEER. The CDR3 loop reads CASSQDLQGSSEKLFF. The CDR3 DNA reads TGCGCCAGCAGCCAAGATCTTCAGGGGAGTAGTGAAAAACTGTTTTTT.

This chain joins TRBV5-4 and TRBJ1-2; TRBD1 matches 8 bases. From germline, CDR1 is SGHNT and CDR2 YYREEE (reference sequence). The CDR3 totals 20 residues. J lost 5 bases, V lost 0 bases, and 21 bases had no gene match. CDR3 residues: CASSLGPGGDFPAKGYGYTF. CDR3 nucleotides: TGTGCCAGCAGCTTGGGGCCAGGGGGCGACTTTCCCGCTAAAGGGTATGGCTACACCTTC.

V is TRBV30 and J is TRBJ1-5; 8 bases are a match to TRBD1. This CDR3 contains 15 residues. The trim removed 1 base at V and 7 bases at J, leaving 9 bases unmatched. Germline loops: CDR1 GTSNPN, CDR2 SVGIG (reference sequence). The DNA of the CDR3 is TGTGCCTGGAGTGGACTGACAGGGGAAGGGCAGCCCCAGCATTTT. Protein sequence: CAWSGLTGEGQPQHF.

The chain uses TRBV11-3 and TRBJ1-1, with D uncertain. The CDR3 runs to 14 residues. Germline lookup yields CDR1 SGHNT and CDR2 YENEEA. Trimming shortened V by 1 base and J by 1 base, and 7 bases separated the two germline ends. CDR3: CASSLGRGNTEAFF. The CDR3 DNA sequence: TGTGCCAGCAGCTTAGGTCGGGGGAACACTGAAGCTTTCTTT.

This clone was counted once. This chain connects TRBV9 to TRBJ1-1; D is unresolved. Deletions cut 3 bases from V and 3 bases from J, with 12 bases between. This CDR3 has 14 residues. Germline CDR1 and CDR2: SGDLS and YYNGEE. This CDR3 reads CASSAEGAYTEAFF. CDR3 sequence (DNA): TGTGCCAGCAGCGCTGAAGGAGCGTACACTGAAGCTTTCTTT.

This rearrangement joins TRBV5-4 to TRBJ2-2; 12 bases align to TRBD2. This CDR3 comprises 16 residues. After removal of 0 bases from V and 7 bases from J, the junction contained 4 bases not matched to a gene. From germline, CDR1 is SGHNT and CDR2 YYREEE (reference sequence). The CDR3 here is CASSLGLAGVFGELFF. The CDR3 DNA sequence: TGTGCCAGCAGCTTGGGACTAGCGGGAGTGTTCGGGGAGCTGTTTTTT.

This sequence joins TRBV29-1 and TRBJ1-2; D is perhaps TRBD1 (6 bases). CDR3 length equals 16 residues. Germline-derived CDR1 and CDR2 are SQVTM and ANQGSEA. V was pared by 4 bases and J by 5 bases, with 23 bases between. The CDR3 DNA sequence: TGCAGCGTTGGAGCCTCCAGCTGGGTGGGGGCGTATGGCTACACCTTC. It codes for CSVGASSWVGAYGYTF.

This chain links TRBV4-2 with TRBJ2-7, with D possibly TRBD2 on 5 matching bases. Germline CDR1 LGHNA, CDR2 YNFKEQ. The CDR3 is made up of 13 amino acids. V dropped 0 bases and J dropped 12 bases, with 15 bases sitting between them. Written as DNA, the CDR3 is TGTGCCAGCAGCCAAGATCAGAGGGCGGGTAGGTACTTC. It translates to CASSQDQRAGRYF.

The chain employs TRBV7-8 and TRBJ2-7; no clear D gene. V gave up 1 base and J gave up 3 bases, with 16 bases separating them. CDR1 and CDR2 from the germline V gene are SGHVS and FQNEAQ. There are 16 residues in the CDR3. CDR3 nucleotides: TGTGCCAGCAGCTTAGGTCATGTCAACTTTGGCTACGAGCAGTACTTC. The encoded protein is CASSLGHVNFGYEQYF.